This T cell receptor (beta chain) was sequenced for a study of T-cell memory formation after mild COVID-19. Constant-segment primers and 5'RACE yielded cDNA libraries for TCR alpha and TCR beta, each carrying sample barcodes and UMIs. Each CDR3 protein gets one entry after TCRdb re-called the 5' RACE reads with MiXCR. The data contain about 350,000 distinct CDR3 sequences, roughly 13% of them seen just once; the ten biggest clones take up 22%. Germline V gene sequence: CDR1 MNHEY, CDR2 SVGAGI. The J segment lost 5 bases and the V segment lost 6 bases, leaving 3 bases of the junction unmatched. This CDR3 contains 12 residues.

Sequencing input: PBMCs or a T cell subset sorted from them (not recorded which). The clonotype comes from a man in his late teens or twenties who had mild COVID-19 (a few samples of this study predate the infection). Cell type and time point are not known. V usage is TRBV6-5 and J usage is TRBJ1-1; 7 nucleotides agree with TRBD1. CDR3 sequence: CASSLDRTEAFF. In DNA, the CDR3 is TGTGCCAGCAGCTTGGACAGGACTGAAGCTTTCTTT.